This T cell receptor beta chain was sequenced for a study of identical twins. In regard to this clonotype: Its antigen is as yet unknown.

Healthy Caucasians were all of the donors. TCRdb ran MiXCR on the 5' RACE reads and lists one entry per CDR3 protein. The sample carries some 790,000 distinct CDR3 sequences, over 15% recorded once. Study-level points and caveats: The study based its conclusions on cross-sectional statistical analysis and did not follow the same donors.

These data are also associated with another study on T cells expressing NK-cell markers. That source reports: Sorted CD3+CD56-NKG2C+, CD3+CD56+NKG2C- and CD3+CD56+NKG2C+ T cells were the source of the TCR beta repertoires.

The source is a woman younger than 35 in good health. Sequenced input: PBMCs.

The CDR3 here is CASHGGVNTGELFF. CDR3 coding DNA: TGTGCCAGCCATGGGGGTGTGAACACCGGGGAGCTGTTTTTT. This chain links TRBV6-1 with TRBJ2-2; D could derive from TRBD1 or TRBD2 (5 bases each). From germline, CDR1 is MNHNS and CDR2 SASEGT. This CDR3 spans 14 amino acids. Trimming removed 8 bases from V and 1 base from J, with 11 bases in between.